The 14 T cell receptor beta chains presented below share a single source sample, sequenced in a study of OX40 agonist ivuxolimab in advanced cancers. Some clones are missing from TCRdb's copy, which holds only in-frame ones; the method was immunoSEQ multiplex PCR. The sample contains 70,000 or so clones, 84% of which appear only once. Here the sequenced sample was CD4+ or CD8+ T cells sorted from blood, taken in a trial of the OX40 agonist ivuxolimab. These receptor sequences come from an adult with an advanced solid tumor such as melanoma, head and neck, liver or kidney cancer.

CDR3 sequence: CASSWQRNYGYTF. CDR3 DNA: TGTGCCAGCAGTTGGCAGAGGAACTATGGCTACACCTTC. The chain joins TRBV28 to TRBJ1-2; D is undetermined. Germline CDR1 MDHEN, CDR2 SYDVKM. The germline V and J ends were trimmed by 4 bases and 2 bases, with 8 bases remaining between them. CDR3 length: 13 amino acids.

The CDR3 DNA reads TGCAGCGGAGGGGGTGAGGGACAGGGAAACAATGAGCAGTTCTTC. Amino acid sequence: CSGGGEGQGNNEQFF. V and J are TRBV29-1 and TRBJ2-1; TRBD1 matches 9 bases. After removal of 7 bases from V and 5 bases from J, the junction contained 12 bases not matched to a gene. CDR1 and CDR2 from the germline V gene are SQVTM and ANQGSEA. CDR3 size: 15 residues.

This chain joins TRBV7-2 and TRBJ2-7; 9 bases map to TRBD1. V shed 3 bases, J shed 6 bases, and the junction held 9 bases outside the gene matches. The CDR3 sequence is 15 residues long. The germline gives CDR1 SGHTA, CDR2 FQGNSA. The CDR3, as DNA: TGTGCCAGCAGCTTTGAAGGTGGGACAGGGCTCGAGCAGTACTTC. It specifies CASSFEGGTGLEQYF.

This chain connects TRBV2 to TRBJ2-7; 12 bases agree with TRBD1. Losses at the gene ends were 4 bases for V and 4 bases for J; bases not matched to a gene: 17. The CDR3 is made up of 19 amino acids. The germline CDR1 and CDR2 sequences are SNHLY and FYNNEI. The CDR3: CASSGAVRRGDRGPYEQYF. CDR3 bases: TGTGCCAGCAGTGGGGCAGTGCGGAGAGGGGACAGGGGGCCATACGAGCAGTACTTC.

The genes are TRBV11-2 and TRBJ2-1; D may be TRBD2 (6 bases). The germline V gene has CDR1 SGHAT and CDR2 FQNNGV. This CDR3 comprises 17 residues. V lost 5 bases and J 3 bases, leaving 20 bases between the germline ends. The CDR3 DNA follows: TGTGCCAGCAGCCTCCGCGGAGGGCCGGGGGACTACAATGAGCAGTTCTTC. Protein: CASSLRGGPGDYNEQFF.

The count of this clone is one. The genes are TRBV11-2 and TRBJ2-3; unclear D gene. This CDR3 comprises 15 residues. The V gene lost 0 bases and the J gene lost 4 bases, with 11 bases spanning the gap. Germline-derived CDR1 and CDR2 are SGHAT and FQNNGV. The CDR3: CASSLDRGVADTQYF. The CDR3 DNA is TGTGCCAGCAGCTTAGATCGTGGGGTTGCAGATACGCAGTATTTT. Based on the CDR3 plus reference TRBV11-2 and TRBJ2-3, the full variable domain is EAGVAQSPRYKIIEKRQSVAFWCNPISGHATLYWYQQILGQGPKLLIQFQNNGVVDDSQLPKDRFSAERLKGVDSTLKIQPAKLEDSAVYLCASSLDRGVADTQYFGPGTRLTVL.

The chain links TRBV7-3 to TRBJ2-2; TRBD1 agrees at 8 bases. After removal of 0 bases from V and 0 bases from J, the junction contained 3 bases not matched to a gene. The CDR3 is 17 residues long. Germline V CDR1 and CDR2: SGHTA, FQGTGA. The CDR3 is CASSLTKQGANTGELFF. The CDR3 bases are TGTGCCAGCAGCTTAACGAAACAGGGGGCGAACACCGGGGAGCTGTTTTTT.

J is TRBJ2-5 and V is TRBV11-2, with a tentative D call TRBD2 (7 bases). Germline loops: CDR1 SGHAT, CDR2 FQNNGV. This CDR3 is built from 15 residues. V lost 4 bases to trimming and J lost 6 bases, with 18 bases between them. CDR3 sequence reads: CASSSNPTGGQTQYF. CDR3 nucleotide sequence: TGTGCCAGCAGCTCCAATCCTACCGGGGGGCAGACCCAGTACTTC.

The chain employs TRBV27 and TRBJ1-2; 9 nucleotides line up with TRBD1. This CDR3 comprises 14 residues. V gave up 6 bases and J gave up 4 bases; unmatched junction bases: 6. CDR1 is MNHEY and CDR2 is SMNVEV in the germline V gene (reference sequence). CDR3 DNA sequence: TGTGCCAGCAGCACTATACAGGGGGCCTATGGCTACACCTTC. It is translated as CASSTIQGAYGYTF.

The chain uses TRBV2 and TRBJ1-2; D is unclear. Germline CDR1 is SNHLY and CDR2 is FYNNEI. The CDR3 has 14 residues. With 1 base removed from V and 4 bases from J, the gap between germline ends came to 10 bases. This CDR3 is CASSEVADLYGYTF. The DNA for the CDR3 is TGTGCCAGCAGTGAAGTGGCAGACCTCTATGGCTACACCTTC.

The chain links TRBV5-4 to TRBJ2-6, with D unresolved. CDR3 length: 16 amino acids. V was clipped by 4 bases and J by 0 bases, with 11 bases between them. The germline CDR1 and CDR2 sequences are SGHNT and YYREEE (reference sequence). The CDR3 DNA sequence: TGTGCCAGCAGCCCCCGATCCTACTCTGGGGCCAACGTCCTGACTTTC. Protein product: CASSPRSYSGANVLTF. Using reference TRBV5-4 and TRBJ2-6 for the parts outside the CDR3, the full variable domain is ETGVTQSPTHLIKTRGQQVTLRCSSQSGHNTVSWYQQALGQGPQFIFQYYREEENGRGNFPPRFSGLQFPNYSSELNVNALELDDSALYLCASSPRSYSGANVLTFGAGSRLTVL.

The chain uses TRBV28 and TRBJ2-1; D might be TRBD2 (6 bases). The V end lost 7 bases, the J end lost 0 bases, and 10 bases lay between the germline ends. This CDR3 has 14 amino acids. The germline V gene has CDR1 MDHEN and CDR2 SYDVKM. Here the CDR3 DNA reads TGTGCCAGCACCTGGGACTTCTCCTACAATGAGCAGTTCTTC. This encodes CASTWDFSYNEQFF. Variable domain in full (rest from reference TRBV28 and TRBJ2-1): DVKVTQSSRYLVKRTGEKVFLECVQDMDHENMFWYRQDPGLGLRLIYFSYDVKMKEKGDIPEGYSVSREKKERFSLILESASTNQTSMYLCASTWDFSYNEQFFGPGTRLTVL.

The chain uses TRBV5-5 and TRBJ2-1; TRBD2 matches at 8 bases. The CDR3 is 15 amino acids. V dropped 4 bases and J dropped 7; count of bases not matched to a gene: 10. CDR1 and CDR2 from the germline V gene are SGHKS and YYEKEE (reference sequence). CDR3 DNA: TGTGCCAGCAGCCTTTTAGCGGGATGGGGGAATGAGCAGTTCTTC. Translating gives CASSLLAGWGNEQFF.

The gene calls are TRBV28 and TRBJ1-2, with a tentative D call TRBD1 (6 bases). V lost 5 bases, J lost 5 bases, and 9 bases lay in between. The CDR3 runs 12 residues. Germline loops: CDR1 MDHEN, CDR2 SYDVKM. In DNA, the CDR3 is TGTGCCAGCAGTCGACAGGAGTATGGCTACACCTTC. It specifies CASSRQEYGYTF.